This T cell receptor beta chain was obtained from a study of T cell responses to AZD1222 COVID-19 vaccine (dated by TCRdb to the early 2020s). With regard to the full study: AZD1222 recipients whose second dose came at about 4 weeks and those whose second dose came at about 12 weeks were combined into one group, since spike-specific TCR depth and breadth did not differ between the two schedules. A total of around 240 trial participants underwent TCR sequencing, of whom 207 received two doses of AZD1222 and some 26 received two doses of the MenACWY control vaccine. Enrollment into the trials was organized by age into subgroups of 18-55, 56-69 and 70-plus years, and those subgroups contained around 150, 28 and 57 TCR-sequenced participants, respectively.

Findings and caveats that apply to the study as a whole: No day 14 peak-response samples were available, so repertoires were characterized only after the peak T cell response. CD4 TCRs associated with the vaccine covered the entire spike protein, and the dominant responses were in regions 160-218 and 743-854. Most participants were white British and females outnumbered males, and the authors suggested that clonal diversity may have been underestimated. Spike-specific TCR breadth and depth rose significantly after two AZD1222 doses compared with day 0 and with MenACWY recipients. The 56-69-year group was small, and its depth increase did not reach significance, likely because of low power. Reportedly, almost half of the unique spike-specific TCRs recognized epitopes lying outside the regions that are mutated in the B.1.351 and B.1.1.7 variants. Conclusions about previously exposed vaccinees are limited because only six or seven AZD1222 recipients were SARS-CoV-2 seropositive at baseline.

The germline V end is reduced by 5 bases and the J end by 5 bases; junction bases left unmatched: 3. The CDR3 covers 13 residues, taking in both the cysteine and the phenylalanine. Left in the record is the CDR3 DNA by itself, 39 bases read in frame from the first base. From the germline V gene, CDR1 is MDHEN and CDR2 is SYDVKM. Per the publication, the time point label means: baseline before first vaccination. Vaccinee samples were obtained from the UK trials COV001 and COV002, which included a single-blind randomized controlled phase 2/3 trial of AZD1222 (ChAdOx1 nCoV-19) in healthy adults. For TCRbeta chain sequencing, PBMC samples were collected from trial participants at day 0 and at day 28 after the second dose. Comment on this clone: This receptor's antigen is unknown. Base-call qualities are not available, and no considerably larger clone is one nucleotide away.

The CDR3 regions of human TCRbeta chains were subjected to immunosequencing. On the study's bioinformatics: TCRs in the repertoires were compared against a reference library of SARS-CoV-2-specific TCRs that had been generated with the MIRA antigen-specificity platform. Breadth meant the fraction of unique TCRs that were SARS-CoV-2-associated, whereas depth meant the fraction of total T cells that were SARS-CoV-2-associated. Each spike-specific TCR was assigned to its reactive spike region and to a CD4 or CD8 class using the MIRA data. Log10-transformed breadth and depth values were compared by one-way ANOVA with Sidak's multiple comparisons tests. This is the immuneACCESS table as TCRdb keeps it, with only in-frame sequences that have V and J called. A part of the clones is gone; compared with another copy, unresolved V genes explain less than half, and the rest is unexplained. That table is the source of V, J and clone size, and D and trimming were worked out from the DNA. This sample has 100,000 to 150,000 clones in its table, and more than 70% of those were observed once. The top ten constitute less than 15% of the sample.

Sequenced here: peripheral blood, sampled on day 0 of AZD1222 vaccination. This TCR was sampled from an adult in good health. The chain is assembled from TRBV28 and TRBJ1-3; the central 7 bases match TRBD1. The nucleotide sequence is TGTGCCAGCAGTGAACAGGGGAGAAACACCATATATTTT. This translates into CASSEQGRNTIYF.